This T cell receptor beta chain was profiled in a study of shared clonotypes between healthy human individuals. Regarding the study as a whole: The donor pool, a small one, limited the genetic and exposure-history diversity represented. Generation of non-shared clonotypes was less probable than generation of clonotypes shared by all four donors. Rarefaction indicated that sorted-subset sequencing remained incomplete although depth was large.

Germline lookup yields CDR1 MNHEY and CDR2 SMNVEV (reference sequence). The CDR3 extends over 16 amino acids. V gave up 5 bases and J gave up 7 bases; unmatched junction bases: 14. The assay used deep level. Profiled with immunoSEQ multiplex PCR; TCRdb holds only in-frame clones, not every one. The sample lists 1.5 million to 2.5 million clones, roughly 95% occurring once. Naive CD8 cells comprised CD45RO-negative, CCR7-positively selected cells, excluding terminally differentiated effector memory CD45RA+ cells. Points on this clone: The antigen is not known.

Sequencing was carried out using naive CD8+ T cells sorted from blood. The clonotype originates from a man aged 18 to 30 in good health. The chain uses TRBV27 and TRBJ2-1; 7 bases are a match to TRBD2. CDR3 sequence reads: CASSPSAGNLMNEQFF. The CDR3 DNA sequence: TGTGCCAGCAGTCCATCAGCGGGGAACTTAATGAATGAGCAGTTCTTC.